The 27 T cell receptor beta chains below come from one sample, sequenced in a study of technical replicates of blood from a few donors. Assay: immunoSEQ multiplex PCR; the TCRdb copy retains only in-frame clones and omits some. The sample shows roughly 100,000 clones, under 97% of them seen only once. Sequenced: T cells isolated from PBMCs. The receptor set was obtained from a human donor in good health.

The V call is TRBV5-1, the J call TRBJ1-1, with TRBD1 matching over 10 bases. V was clipped by 2 bases and J by 5 bases; unmatched bases: 9. The CDR3 extends over 16 amino acids. The germline CDR1 and CDR2 sequences are SGHRS and YFSETQ. The CDR3 is CASSLYGTGVGTEAFF. The CDR3 DNA reads as TGCGCCAGCAGCTTATACGGGACAGGGGTTGGAACTGAAGCTTTCTTT.

This clone was detected only once. This rearrangement joins TRBV7-8 to TRBJ2-2, with D tentatively TRBD1 (6 bases). CDR1 and CDR2 from the germline V gene are SGHVS and FQNEAQ. CDR3 length: 14 residues. V was trimmed by 5 bases and J by 5 bases, leaving 12 bases between them. CDR3 region: CASSLTRGTGELFF. Written as DNA, the CDR3 is TGTGCCAGCAGCCTCACGAGGGGGACCGGGGAGCTGTTTTTT.

V usage is TRBV21-1 and J usage is TRBJ2-5; the table assigns TRBD2, which was not confirmed against the DNA. The end of the DNA fits TRBJ2-7 better, so the J call may be wrong. TRBV21-1 is designated a pseudogene. The CDR3 loop spans 11 amino acids. CDR3 nucleotides: TGTGCCAGCGCTAGGATGTACGAGCAGTACTTC. This translates into CASARMYEQYF.

The chain is built from TRBV5-1 and TRBJ2-1, with D possibly TRBD2 on 6 matching bases. Germline CDR1 is SGHRS and CDR2 is YFSETQ. Trimming left V 3 bases short and J 5 bases short, with 15 bases between. CDR3 length: 15 amino acids. This CDR3 is CASSWDSGRDNEQFF. The CDR3 DNA is TGCGCCAGCAGCTGGGACTCCGGAAGAGACAATGAGCAGTTCTTC.

The gene calls are TRBV2 and TRBJ1-1; 7 bases align to TRBD1. The junction had 5 bases not matched to a gene; V was cut back by 6 bases and J by 1 base. This CDR3 comprises 14 residues. Germline CDR1 SNHLY, CDR2 FYNNEI. CDR3 loop: CASSLTGSNTEAFF. The CDR3 DNA sequence: TGTGCCAGCAGCCTGACAGGGTCGAACACTGAAGCTTTCTTT.

This rearrangement joins TRBV9 to TRBJ1-5, with unresolved D. V was clipped by 4 bases and J by 7 bases, with 9 bases between them. The CDR3 is 12 residues long. Germline values: CDR1 SGDLS, CDR2 YYNGEE. The CDR3, as DNA: TGTGCCAGCAGCTCTACAGACCAGCCCCAGCATTTT. Its translation: CASSSTDQPQHF.

CDR3 sequence reads: CASSVEVGGNTIYF. As DNA, the CDR3 is TGTGCCAGCAGCGTTGAGGTCGGAGGAAACACCATATATTTT. The chain recombines TRBV9 with TRBJ1-3; D remains ambiguous. V lost 2 bases and J 4 bases, leaving 10 bases between the germline ends. Germline CDR1 is SGDLS and CDR2 is YYNGEE. The CDR3 runs 14 residues.

The sample holds one count of this clone. The chain combines TRBV5-7 with TRBJ1-1; 10 bases are shared with TRBD1. TRBV5-7 is noted as an ORF with a role that remains uncertain. J lost 5 bases, V lost 4 bases, and 11 bases had no gene match. The CDR3 covers 16 residues. In DNA form, the CDR3 reads TGTGCCAGCAGCGGCGGACAGGGGGTTCCGTATACTGAAGCTTTCTTT. Protein product: CASSGGQGVPYTEAFF.

This CDR3 reads CASSVGSGGAGEQFF. CDR3 nucleotides: TGTGCCAGCAGCGTAGGTAGCGGGGGGGCCGGTGAGCAGTTCTTC. The rearrangement joins TRBV9 to TRBJ2-1; 11 bases are a match to TRBD2. The junction had 5 bases not matched to a gene; V was cut back by 0 bases and J by 9 bases. The CDR3 consists of 15 residues. Germline V CDR1 and CDR2: SGDLS, YYNGEE.

In this sample, this clone turned up once. The V gene is TRBV19, the J gene TRBJ2-7; TRBD2 aligns across 10 bases. The length of the CDR3 is 15 residues. Germline V gene lookup returns CDR1 LNHDA and CDR2 SQIVND (reference sequence). The V and J ends lost 3 bases and 3 bases, in that order; junction bases with no gene match: 5. DNA for the CDR3: TGTGCCAGTAGTATCTTAGCGGGGGGATTCTACGAGCAGTACTTC. Translating it yields CASSILAGGFYEQYF.

The genes are TRBV5-1 and TRBJ2-1; D uncertain. This CDR3 spans 16 amino acids. Germline V gene lookup returns CDR1 SGHRS and CDR2 YFSETQ. V was cut by 3 bases and J by 4 bases, with 17 bases left in between. The DNA of the CDR3 is TGCGCCAGCAGCTCGGTGTCGGTTAAAAAATACAATGAGCAGTTCTTC. It translates to CASSSVSVKKYNEQFF.

This clone was picked up one time. For the CDR3, the DNA is TGTGCCAGCGCTTTGTTGGGCTACACTGAAGCTTTCTTT. Its translation: CASALLGYTEAFF. The chain has TRBV27 and TRBJ1-1; D gene unclear. V was clipped by 8 bases and J by 3 bases, with 13 bases between them. The CDR3 is 13 amino acids. Germline V gives CDR1 MNHEY, CDR2 SMNVEV (reference sequence).

The genes are TRBV6-1 and TRBJ2-5, with TRBD2 as a possible D gene (6 bases). CDR3 length: 14 amino acids. Trimming shortened V by 8 bases and J by 5 bases, and 18 bases separated the two germline ends. Germline lookup yields CDR1 MNHNS and CDR2 SASEGT. The DNA of the CDR3 is TGTGCCAGCGGGAGGACACCTTCAGCGGAGACCCAGTACTTC. The encoded protein is CASGRTPSAETQYF.

Here the CDR3 reads CASSLGTGGIYEQYF. The DNA of the CDR3 is TGTGCCAGCAGTCTCGGGACAGGAGGAATCTACGAGCAGTACTTC. The chain carries TRBV27 and TRBJ2-7; 8 nucleotides line up with TRBD1. Looked up from germline, CDR1 is MNHEY and CDR2 is SMNVEV (reference sequence). Trimming removed 5 bases from V and 3 bases from J; junction bases left unmatched: 9. This CDR3 has 15 residues.

The CDR3 coding sequence is TGTGCCAGCAGTGTTTTCGCTAGCGGGACCCCCGAGACCCAGTACTTC. Translation gives CASSVFASGTPETQYF. The chain combines TRBV9 with TRBJ2-5, with 9 bases identical to TRBD2. The V and J ends lost 5 bases and 5 bases, in that order; junction bases with no gene match: 13. The CDR3 loop spans 16 amino acids. CDR1 and CDR2 from the germline V gene are SGDLS and YYNGEE.

This clone was observed a single time. V usage is TRBV7-9 and J usage is TRBJ2-7; D is possibly TRBD1 (5 bases). The V end was cut by 5 bases, the J end by 6 bases, with 11 bases between. In germline, CDR1 is SEHNR, CDR2 FQNEAQ (reference sequence). The CDR3 sequence is 12 residues long. The CDR3 coding sequence is TGTGCCAGCAGCCAAGGGGTTACCGAGCAGTACTTC. It is translated as CASSQGVTEQYF.

The V and J genes are TRBV7-8 and TRBJ2-3, with D perhaps matching TRBD1 (6 bases). This CDR3 is built from 14 residues. Germline lookup yields CDR1 SGHVS and CDR2 FQNEAQ. Between the trimmed V and J ends, which lost 5 bases and 5 bases, there was a span of 14 bases. CDR3 in amino acids: CASSPHRVGDTQYF. The DNA of the CDR3 is TGTGCCAGCAGCCCTCACAGGGTTGGAGATACGCAGTATTTT.

V usage is TRBV7-3 and J usage is TRBJ2-5; perhaps TRBD2 as D (7 bases). Trimming pared 1 base from V and 4 bases from J, leaving 16 bases between. Germline values: CDR1 SGHTA, CDR2 FQGTGA. The CDR3 contains 16 residues. In DNA form, the CDR3 reads TGTGCCAGCAGCTTAATCAAAGGGGGGGATGTAGAGACCCAGTACTTC. This codes for CASSLIKGGDVETQYF.

This sequence joins TRBV27 and TRBJ1-1, with D possibly matching TRBD1 (6 bases). CDR1 is MNHEY and CDR2 is SMNVEV in the germline V gene (reference sequence). The germline V and J ends were trimmed by 8 bases and 2 bases, with 15 bases remaining between them. The CDR3 has 14 residues. In DNA, the CDR3 is TGTGCCAGCTCGGTCGGGACAACAAACACTGAAGCTTTCTTT. This translates into CASSVGTTNTEAFF.

The chain combines TRBV2 with TRBJ2-1, with D possibly matching TRBD2 (6 bases). Trimming stripped 7 bases from V and 0 bases from J, with 10 bases between. The CDR3 covers 14 residues. Per the germline V gene, CDR1 is SNHLY and CDR2 is FYNNEI. Written as DNA, the CDR3 is TGTGCCAGCACCGGGGGTAGCTCCTACAATGAGCAGTTCTTC. Its translation is CASTGGSSYNEQFF.

The CDR3 region has the DNA TGCGCCAGCACCCTGACAGGGAGCTCCTACAATGAGCAGTTCTTC. Translated: CASTLTGSSYNEQFF. The gene calls are TRBV10-2 and TRBJ2-1, with TRBD1 matching over 7 bases. Trimming took 7 bases from V and 0 from J; bases not matched to a gene: 6. The CDR3 covers 15 residues. Germline assignment: CDR1 WSHSY and CDR2 SAAADI.

This clone was observed a single time. V is TRBV11-2 and J is TRBJ1-2, with 9 bases fitting TRBD1. V was clipped by 6 bases and J by 5 bases; unmatched bases: 4. The CDR3 consists of 13 residues. Germline CDR1 SGHAT, CDR2 FQNNGV. Written as DNA, the CDR3 is TGTGCCAGCAGGGGACAGGGCGGGTATGGCTACACCTTC. It yields the protein CASRGQGGYGYTF.

The V call is TRBV6-5, the J call TRBJ1-1; D is unresolved. Trimming took off 6 bases at V and 6 bases at J, with 14 bases between the two ends. CDR3 length equals 13 residues. In germline, CDR1 is MNHEY, CDR2 SVGAGI. CDR3 region: CASRPQVHAEAFF. The CDR3 region has the DNA TGTGCCAGCAGGCCCCAGGTTCACGCTGAAGCTTTCTTT.

The chain carries TRBV5-1 and TRBJ2-1, with TRBD2 matching 8 bases. Per the germline V gene, CDR1 is SGHRS and CDR2 is YFSETQ. This CDR3 comprises 16 residues. J was trimmed by 5 bases and V by 1 base; bases with no gene match: 8. CDR3 amino acids: CASSLSPGLGDNEQFF. CDR3 nucleotide sequence: TGCGCCAGCAGCTTGAGTCCGGGACTAGGAGACAATGAGCAGTTCTTC. The whole variable domain, filled in from reference TRBV5-1 and TRBJ2-1, reads KAGVTQTPRYLIKTRGQQVTLSCSPISGHRSVSWYQQTPGQGLQFLFEYFSETQRNKGNFPGRFSGRQFSNSRSEMNVSTLELGDSALYLCASSLSPGLGDNEQFFGPGTRLTVL.

This sequence joins TRBV27 and TRBJ2-2; 7 bases map to TRBD1. CDR3 size: 16 residues. The germline gives CDR1 MNHEY, CDR2 SMNVEV (reference sequence). The V segment lost 3 bases and the J segment 1 base; nucleotides outside the gene matches: 5. The CDR3 sequence is CASSFPTGWNTGELFF. CDR3 nucleotide sequence: TGTGCCAGCAGTTTCCCGACAGGGTGGAACACCGGGGAGCTGTTTTTT.

The chain joins TRBV6-5 to TRBJ1-1; D might be TRBD1 (5 bases). CDR3 length equals 13 residues. Germline CDR1 is MNHEY and CDR2 is SVGAGI. The V gene lost 5 bases and the J gene lost 3 bases, with 10 bases spanning the gap. The chain's CDR3 is CASSDQGYTEAFF. The CDR3, as DNA: TGTGCCAGCAGTGACCAGGGCTACACTGAAGCTTTCTTT.

This chain links TRBV19 with TRBJ2-4, with 12 bases matching TRBD2. Germline CDR1 LNHDA, CDR2 SQIVND (reference sequence). J was trimmed by 7 bases and V by 4 bases; bases with no gene match: 5. This CDR3 has 15 residues. CDR3 in DNA: TGTGCCAGTAGTACCGGGACTAGCGGGTTGAACATTCAGTACTTC. The encoded protein is CASSTGTSGLNIQYF.